Each of the 6 T cell receptor beta chains below was sequenced from the same sample in a study of shared T cell receptors in the human thymus. TCRdb's copy holds only in-frame clones and misses some; the assay was immunoSEQ multiplex PCR. The table shows more than 550,000 clones, with about 87% occurring only once. These same data were also listed under a study on human thymus T cells.

The sequencing input was thymocytes. These receptors originate from a boy less than two years old with a congenital heart defect.

V usage is TRBV25-1 and J usage is TRBJ2-1, with D maybe TRBD2 (5 bases). The V gene lost 4 bases and the J gene lost 6 bases, with 19 bases spanning the gap. This CDR3 has 16 residues. Germline lookup yields CDR1 MGHDK and CDR2 SYGVNS. The chain's CDR3 is CASSGPPDLQFNEQFF. DNA for the CDR3: TGTGCCAGCAGTGGACCCCCGGACTTACAATTCAATGAGCAGTTCTTC.

V usage is TRBV5-4 and J usage is TRBJ1-2, with 7 bases matching TRBD1. CDR1 is SGHNT, CDR2 YYREEE, per germline (reference sequence). Trimming cost V 1 base and J 0 bases; bases outside gene matches: 15. CDR3 length equals 19 residues. CDR3 nucleotide sequence: TGTGCCAGCAGCTTGTCGGCAGGCAGGGGGAAACCTCCTAACTATGGCTACACCTTC. The encoded protein is CASSLSAGRGKPPNYGYTF.

V is TRBV4-3 and J is TRBJ2-3, with 12 bases lining up with TRBD2. Trimming removed 0 bases from V and 1 base from J; junction bases left unmatched: 5. This CDR3 has 18 residues. Germline CDR1 is LGHNA and CDR2 is YSLEER. CDR3 coding DNA: TGCGCCAGCAGCCAAGAGACCGGGACTAGCGGGCGCACAGATACGCAGTATTTT. Its translation: CASSQETGTSGRTDTQYF.

This clone was detected only once. This chain links TRBV4-3 with TRBJ1-4; TRBD1 might be the D (6 bases). V was trimmed by 1 base and J by 2 bases, leaving 17 bases between them. Germline values: CDR1 LGHNA, CDR2 YSLEER. The CDR3 sequence is 18 residues long. The CDR3 DNA reads TGCGCCAGCAGCCAAGTGCCCTCTCGGGGGGCGACTAATGAAAAACTGTTTTTT. It codes for CASSQVPSRGATNEKLFF.

This chain joins TRBV6-5 and TRBJ2-1; TRBD2 aligns across 7 bases. CDR1 MNHEY and CDR2 SVGAGI come from the germline V gene. CDR3 length: 16 amino acids. V shed 3 bases, J shed 2 bases, and the junction held 7 bases outside the gene matches. CDR3 region: CASSYGLSGTYNEQFF. For the CDR3, the DNA is TGTGCCAGCAGTTATGGTTTGAGCGGGACCTACAATGAGCAGTTCTTC.

The rearrangement joins TRBV29-1 to TRBJ2-7; D is unclear. Trimming left V 7 bases short and J 5 bases short, with 12 bases between. Germline CDR1 is SQVTM and CDR2 is ANQGSEA. CDR3 length: 11 residues. The CDR3 DNA follows: TGCAGCGGTAGCTTTGGAGACGAGCAGTACTTC. It translates to CSGSFGDEQYF.